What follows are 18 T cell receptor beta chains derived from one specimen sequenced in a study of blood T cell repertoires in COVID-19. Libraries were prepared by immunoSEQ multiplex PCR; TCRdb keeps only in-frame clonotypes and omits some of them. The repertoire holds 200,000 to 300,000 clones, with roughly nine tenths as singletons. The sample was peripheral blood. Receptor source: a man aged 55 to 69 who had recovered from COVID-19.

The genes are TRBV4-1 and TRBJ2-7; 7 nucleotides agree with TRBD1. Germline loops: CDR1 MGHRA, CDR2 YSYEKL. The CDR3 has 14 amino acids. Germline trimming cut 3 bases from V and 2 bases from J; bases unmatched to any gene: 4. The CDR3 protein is CASSQRQGAYEQYF. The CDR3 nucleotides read TGCGCCAGCAGCCAGCGTCAGGGGGCCTACGAGCAGTACTTC.

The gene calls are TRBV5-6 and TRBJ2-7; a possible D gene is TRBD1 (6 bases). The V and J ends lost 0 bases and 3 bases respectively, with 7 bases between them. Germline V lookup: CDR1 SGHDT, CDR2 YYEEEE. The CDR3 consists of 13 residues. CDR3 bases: TGTGCCAGCAGCTTGGGGACAGACTACGAGCAGTACTTC. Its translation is CASSLGTDYEQYF. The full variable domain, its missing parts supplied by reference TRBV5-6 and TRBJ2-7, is DAGVTQSPTHLIKTRGQQVTLRCSPKSGHDTVSWYQQALGQGPQFIFQYYEEEERQRGNFPDRFSGHQFPNYSSELNVNALLLGDSALYLCASSLGTDYEQYFGPGTRLTVT.

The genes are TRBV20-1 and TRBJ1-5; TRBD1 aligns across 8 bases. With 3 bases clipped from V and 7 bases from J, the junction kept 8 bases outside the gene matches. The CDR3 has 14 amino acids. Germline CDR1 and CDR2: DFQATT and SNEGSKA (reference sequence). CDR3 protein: CSASSGQVYQPQHF. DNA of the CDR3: TGCAGTGCTAGTTCGGGACAGGTGTACCAGCCCCAGCATTTT.

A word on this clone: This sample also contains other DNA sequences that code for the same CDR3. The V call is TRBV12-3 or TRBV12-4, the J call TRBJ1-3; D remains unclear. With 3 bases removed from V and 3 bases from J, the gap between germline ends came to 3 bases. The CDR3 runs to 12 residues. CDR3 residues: CASSFRGNTIYF. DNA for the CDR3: TGTGCCAGCAGTTTCCGTGGAAACACCATATATTTT.

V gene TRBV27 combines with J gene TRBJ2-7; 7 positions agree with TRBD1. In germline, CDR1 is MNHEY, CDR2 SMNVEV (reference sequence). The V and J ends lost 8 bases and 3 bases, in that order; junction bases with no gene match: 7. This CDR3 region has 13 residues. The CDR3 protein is CASVGTARYEQYF. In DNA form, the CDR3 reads TGTGCCAGCGTGGGGACAGCCCGCTACGAGCAGTACTTC.

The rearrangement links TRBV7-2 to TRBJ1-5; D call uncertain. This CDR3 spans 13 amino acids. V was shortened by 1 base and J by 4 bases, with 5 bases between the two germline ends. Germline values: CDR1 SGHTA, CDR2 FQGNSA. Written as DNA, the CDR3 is TGTGCCAGCAGCTTAGGGGAGAATCAGCCCCAGCATTTT. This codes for CASSLGENQPQHF.

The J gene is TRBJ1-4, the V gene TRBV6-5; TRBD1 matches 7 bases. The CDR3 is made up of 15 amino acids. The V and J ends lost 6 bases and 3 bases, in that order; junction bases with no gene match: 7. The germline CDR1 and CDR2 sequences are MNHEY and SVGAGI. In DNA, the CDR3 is TGTGCCAGCAGACGCAGGGGGGAGCCTAATGAAAAACTGTTTTTT. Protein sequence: CASRRRGEPNEKLFF.

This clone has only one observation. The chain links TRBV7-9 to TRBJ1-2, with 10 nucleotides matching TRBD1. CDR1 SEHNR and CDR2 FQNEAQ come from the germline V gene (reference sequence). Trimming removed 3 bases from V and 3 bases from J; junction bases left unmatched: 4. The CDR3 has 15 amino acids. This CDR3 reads CASSLTGGGYYGYTF. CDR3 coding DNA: TGTGCCAGCAGCTTGACAGGGGGCGGGTACTATGGCTACACCTTC.

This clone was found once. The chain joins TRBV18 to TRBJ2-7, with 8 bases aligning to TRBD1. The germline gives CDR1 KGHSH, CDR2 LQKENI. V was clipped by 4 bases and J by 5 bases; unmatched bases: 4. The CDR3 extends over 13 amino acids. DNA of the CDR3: TGTGCCAGCTCACGGACAGGGAATGACGAGCAGTACTTC. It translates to CASSRTGNDEQYF.

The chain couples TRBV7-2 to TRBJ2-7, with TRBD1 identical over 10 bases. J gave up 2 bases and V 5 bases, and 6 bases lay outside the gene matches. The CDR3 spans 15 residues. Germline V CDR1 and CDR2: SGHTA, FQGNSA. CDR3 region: CASSRDGTGAYEQYF. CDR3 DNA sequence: TGTGCCAGCAGCCGCGACGGGACAGGGGCCTACGAGCAGTACTTC. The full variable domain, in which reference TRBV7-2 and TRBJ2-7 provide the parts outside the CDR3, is GAGVSQSPSNKVTEKGKDVELRCDPISGHTALYWYRQSLGQGLEFLIYFQGNSAPDKSGLPSDRFSAERTGGSVSTLTIQRTQQEDSAVYLCASSRDGTGAYEQYFGPGTRLTVT.

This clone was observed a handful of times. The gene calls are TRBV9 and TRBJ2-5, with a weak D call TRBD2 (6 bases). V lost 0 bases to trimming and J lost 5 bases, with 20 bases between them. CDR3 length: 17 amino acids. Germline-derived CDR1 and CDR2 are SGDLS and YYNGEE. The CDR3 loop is CASSVAGTFSGGETQYF. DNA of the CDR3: TGTGCCAGCAGCGTAGCTGGGACCTTTAGCGGTGGCGAGACCCAGTACTTC.

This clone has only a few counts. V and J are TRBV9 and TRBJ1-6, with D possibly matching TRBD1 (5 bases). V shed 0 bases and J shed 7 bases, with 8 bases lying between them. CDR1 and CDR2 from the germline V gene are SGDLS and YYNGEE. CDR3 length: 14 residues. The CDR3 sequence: CASSVEGLNSPLHF. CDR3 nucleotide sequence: TGTGCCAGCAGCGTAGAGGGGTTGAATTCACCCCTCCACTTT. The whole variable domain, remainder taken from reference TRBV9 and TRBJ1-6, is DSGVTQTPKHLITATGQRVTLRCSPRSGDLSVYWYQQSLDQGLQFLIQYYNGEERAKGNILERFSAQQFPDLHSELNLSSLELGDSALYFCASSVEGLNSPLHFGNGTRLTVT.

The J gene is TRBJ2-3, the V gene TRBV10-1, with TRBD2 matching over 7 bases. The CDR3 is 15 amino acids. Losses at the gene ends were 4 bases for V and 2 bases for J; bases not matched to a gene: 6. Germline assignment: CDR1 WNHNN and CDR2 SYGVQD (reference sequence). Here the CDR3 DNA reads TGCGCCAGCAGTGCGTCCAGCGGGGACACAGATACGCAGTATTTT. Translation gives CASSASSGDTDTQYF.

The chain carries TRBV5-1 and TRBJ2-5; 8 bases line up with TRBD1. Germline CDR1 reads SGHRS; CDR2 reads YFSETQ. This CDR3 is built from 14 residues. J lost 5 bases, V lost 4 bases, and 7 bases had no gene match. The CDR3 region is CASSPGDRSETQYF. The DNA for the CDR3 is TGCGCCAGCAGCCCAGGGGACAGGTCTGAGACCCAGTACTTC.

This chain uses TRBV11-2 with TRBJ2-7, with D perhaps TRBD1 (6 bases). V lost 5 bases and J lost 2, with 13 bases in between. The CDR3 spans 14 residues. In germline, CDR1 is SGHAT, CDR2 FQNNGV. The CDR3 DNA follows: TGTGCCAGCAGCCCCCCCCGGACAGCCTACGAGCAGTACTTC. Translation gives CASSPPRTAYEQYF.

This CDR3 is CASSLGDRNRMNTEAFF. The CDR3, as DNA: TGTGCCAGCAGCTTAGGGGACAGGAACCGAATGAACACTGAAGCTTTCTTT. The chain has TRBV11-2 and TRBJ1-1; 8 nucleotides line up with TRBD1. J gave up 0 bases and V 1 base, and 7 bases lay outside the gene matches. CDR3 length: 17 amino acids. Germline CDR1 and CDR2: SGHAT and FQNNGV.

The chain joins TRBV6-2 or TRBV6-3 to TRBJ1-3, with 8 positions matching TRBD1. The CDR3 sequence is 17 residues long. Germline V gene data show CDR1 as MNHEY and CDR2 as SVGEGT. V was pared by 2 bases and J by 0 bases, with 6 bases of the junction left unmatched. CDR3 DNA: TGTGCCAGCAGTTACGGGACAGGCCTATCCTCTGGAAACACCATATATTTT. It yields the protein CASSYGTGLSSGNTIYF.

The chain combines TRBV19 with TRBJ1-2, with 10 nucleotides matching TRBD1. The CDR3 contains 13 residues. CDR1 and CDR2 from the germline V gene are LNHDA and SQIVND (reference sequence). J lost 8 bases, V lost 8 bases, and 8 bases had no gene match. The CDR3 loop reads CASCRDRGEGYTF. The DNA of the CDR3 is TGTGCCAGTTGCAGGGACAGGGGTGAAGGCTACACCTTC. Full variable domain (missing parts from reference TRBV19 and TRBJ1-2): DGGITQSPKYLFRKEGQNVTLSCEQNLNHDAMYWYRQDPGQGLRLIYYSQIVNDFQKGDIAEGYSVSREKKESFPLTVTSAQKNPTAFYLCASCRDRGEGYTFGSGTRLTVV.